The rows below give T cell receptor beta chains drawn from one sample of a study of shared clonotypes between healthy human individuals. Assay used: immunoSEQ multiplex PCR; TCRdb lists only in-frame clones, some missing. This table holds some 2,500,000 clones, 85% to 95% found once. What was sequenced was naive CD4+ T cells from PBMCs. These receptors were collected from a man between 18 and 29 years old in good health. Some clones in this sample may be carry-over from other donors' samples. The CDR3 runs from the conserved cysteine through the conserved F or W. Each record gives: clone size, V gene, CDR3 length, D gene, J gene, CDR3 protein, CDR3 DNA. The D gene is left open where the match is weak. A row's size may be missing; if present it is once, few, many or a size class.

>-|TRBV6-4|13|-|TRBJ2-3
CASSPDHTDTQYF
TGTGCCAGCAGCCCGGACCACACAGATACGCAGTATTTT
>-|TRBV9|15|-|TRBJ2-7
CASSVEQARTYEQYF
TGTGCCAGCAGCGTAGAGCAAGCGCGGACCTACGAGCAGTACTTC
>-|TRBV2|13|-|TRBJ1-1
CASRQNGNTEAFF
TGTGCCAGCAGACAGAACGGTAACACTGAAGCTTTCTTT
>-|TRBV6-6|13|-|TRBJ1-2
CASSTTGSYGYTF
TGTGCCAGCAGTACCACAGGGAGCTATGGCTACACCTTC
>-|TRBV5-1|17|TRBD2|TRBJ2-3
CASSMGTSGRVGDTQYF
TGCGCCAGCAGCATGGGGACTAGCGGGAGAGTCGGAGATACGCAGTATTTT
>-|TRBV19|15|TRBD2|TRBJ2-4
CASSLGGSAKNIQYF
TGTGCCAGTAGCCTCGGCGGGAGTGCCAAAAACATTCAGTACTTC
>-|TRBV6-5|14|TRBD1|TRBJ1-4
CASSMTGLTEKLFF
TGTGCCAGCAGTATGACAGGGCTGACGGAAAAACTGTTTTTT
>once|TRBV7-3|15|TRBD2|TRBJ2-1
CASSLNSGRNNEQFF
TGTGCCAGCAGCTTAAATAGCGGGAGGAACAATGAGCAGTTCTTC
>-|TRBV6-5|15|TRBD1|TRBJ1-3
CASTVNRGQGNTIYF
TGTGCCAGCACCGTAAACAGGGGGCAAGGAAACACCATATATTTT
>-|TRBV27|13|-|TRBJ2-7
CASSLTPREEQYF
TGTGCCAGCAGTTTAACACCCCGGGAGGAGCAGTACTTC
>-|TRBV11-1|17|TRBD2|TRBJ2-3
CASSLTSGRAFSDTQYF
TGTGCCAGCAGCTTAACTAGCGGGAGGGCCTTTTCAGATACGCAGTATTTT
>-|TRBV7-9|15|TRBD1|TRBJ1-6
CASQGYRGSNSPLHF
TGTGCCAGCCAAGGGTACAGGGGCAGTAATTCACCCCTCCACTTT
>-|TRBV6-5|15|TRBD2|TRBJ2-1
CASSSWTSGNNEQFF
TGTGCCAGCAGTTCCTGGACTAGCGGGAACAATGAGCAGTTCTTC
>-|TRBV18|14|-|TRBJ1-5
CASSPDILGQPQHF
TGTGCCAGCTCACCAGATATCCTTGGTCAGCCCCAGCATTTT
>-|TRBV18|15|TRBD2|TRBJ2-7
CASSLTGLGTYEQYF
TGTGCCAGCTCACTCACAGGACTAGGAACCTACGAGCAGTACTTC
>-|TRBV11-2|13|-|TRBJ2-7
CASSLAGSYEQYF
TGTGCCAGCAGCTTAGCGGGTTCCTACGAGCAGTACTTC
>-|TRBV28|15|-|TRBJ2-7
CASSSSTGNFYEQYF
TGTGCCAGCAGTTCCTCGACGGGGAATTTCTACGAGCAGTACTTC
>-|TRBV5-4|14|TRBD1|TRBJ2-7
CASSSQQGSNEQYF
TGTGCCAGCAGCTCCCAACAGGGGAGCAACGAGCAGTACTTC
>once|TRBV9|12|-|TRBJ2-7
CASSVESGKQYF
TGTGCCAGCAGCGTAGAGTCGGGAAAGCAGTACTTC
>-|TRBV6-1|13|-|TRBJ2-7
CASNGRRPYEQYF
TGTGCCAGCAATGGACGTAGGCCCTACGAGCAGTACTTC
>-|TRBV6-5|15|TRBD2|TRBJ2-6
CASRPGRSGANVLTF
TGTGCCAGCAGGCCCGGGAGGTCTGGGGCCAACGTCCTGACTTTC
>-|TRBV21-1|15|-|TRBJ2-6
CASSRNNSGANVLTF
TGTGCCAGCAGCAGAAACAACTCTGGGGCCAACGTCCTGACTTTC
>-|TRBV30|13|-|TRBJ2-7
CAWSDGRTYEQYF
TGTGCCTGGAGTGATGGCAGGACCTACGAGCAGTACTTC
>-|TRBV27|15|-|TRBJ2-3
CASSGGWAGSDTQYF
TGTGCCAGCAGTGGCGGGTGGGCGGGATCAGATACGCAGTATTTT
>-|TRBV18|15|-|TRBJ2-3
CASSPIQNQGNTQYF
TGTGCCAGCTCACCAATCCAAAACCAGGGTAATACGCAGTATTTT